The next 30 T cell receptor beta chains were all read from a single sample in a study of blood T cell repertoires in COVID-19. Repertoires were generated with immunoSEQ multiplex PCR, while TCRdb's copy carries only in-frame clones and drops some. The repertoire includes some 100,000 clones, around four fifths of them detected once, and 15% to 20% sits in the top ten. The specimen sequenced was peripheral blood. Receptors were obtained from a human donor in a cohort sampled during active COVID-19.

The chain links TRBV5-6 to TRBJ1-4, with D uncertain. This CDR3 contains 17 residues. Germline V lookup: CDR1 SGHDT, CDR2 YYEEEE. V shed 0 bases and J shed 0 bases, with 12 bases lying between them. The CDR3 bases are TGTGCCAGCAGCTTGGACCTAAGAGGCGCAACTAATGAAAAACTGTTTTTT. Translation: CASSLDLRGATNEKLFF.

This clone showed up many times. The chain recombines TRBV5-5 with TRBJ2-3; possible D gene TRBD2, 6 bases. Germline V gives CDR1 SGHKS, CDR2 YYEKEE (reference sequence). V was cut by 2 bases and J by 0 bases, with 7 bases left in between. This CDR3 is 14 amino acids long. The DNA of the CDR3 is TGTGCCAGCAGCTTCGGGGGAAGCACAGATACGCAGTATTTT. Encoded protein: CASSFGGSTDTQYF.

CDR3 sequence (DNA): TGTGCCAGCAGTTACTCCGGGGGTACCACCTACGAGCAGTACTTC. Its protein is CASSYSGGTTYEQYF. The rearrangement uses TRBV6-5 and TRBJ2-7, with a tentative D call TRBD2 (6 bases). This CDR3 region has 15 residues. V was cut by 0 bases and J by 2 bases, with 11 bases left in between. Germline assignment: CDR1 MNHEY and CDR2 SVGAGI.

J is TRBJ2-7 and V is TRBV19; the D is unclear. Germline CDR1 LNHDA, CDR2 SQIVND (reference sequence). The CDR3 sequence is 15 residues long. Between the trimmed V and J ends, which lost 4 bases and 3 bases, there was a span of 16 bases. CDR3 residues: CASSNGLRLRYEQYF. The CDR3 region has the DNA TGTGCCAGTAGTAATGGGCTCCGCTTACGCTACGAGCAGTACTTC. The variable domain in full, completed from reference TRBV19 and TRBJ2-7, reads DGGITQSPKYLFRKEGQNVTLSCEQNLNHDAMYWYRQDPGQGLRLIYYSQIVNDFQKGDIAEGYSVSREKKESFPLTVTSAQKNPTAFYLCASSNGLRLRYEQYFGPGTRLTVT.

The chain carries TRBV30 and TRBJ1-1; 7 nucleotides line up with TRBD1. With 1 base clipped from V and 4 bases from J, the junction kept 3 bases outside the gene matches. The CDR3 sequence is 13 residues long. Germline lookup yields CDR1 GTSNPN and CDR2 SVGIG (reference sequence). The CDR3 sequence is CAWSGRQGTEAFF. The CDR3 DNA follows: TGTGCCTGGAGTGGAAGACAGGGCACTGAAGCTTTCTTT.

CDR3 loop: CASRGPGHRPNTGELFF. Written as DNA, the CDR3 is TGTGCCAGCAGGGGGCCGGGACACCGACCGAACACCGGGGAGCTGTTTTTT. V gene TRBV2 combines with J gene TRBJ2-2; tentatively, D is TRBD1 (6 bases). This CDR3 spans 17 amino acids. Germline lookup yields CDR1 SNHLY and CDR2 FYNNEI. V was shortened by 6 bases and J by 0 bases, with 17 bases between the two germline ends.

The CDR3 nucleotides are TGTGCCAGCTCACAGGGACAGGGAAGCGTTAGCAATCAGCCCCAGCATTTT. Protein sequence: CASSQGQGSVSNQPQHF. The V and J genes are TRBV18 and TRBJ1-5; the match to TRBD1 covers 9 bases. CDR1 and CDR2 from the germline V gene are KGHSH and LQKENI. J lost 0 bases, V lost 4 bases, and 7 bases had no gene match. The CDR3 is 17 residues long.

This chain joins TRBV28 and TRBJ1-1, with D perhaps matching TRBD1 (5 bases). CDR1 and CDR2 from the germline V gene are MDHEN and SYDVKM. The germline V and J ends were trimmed by 5 bases and 13 bases, with 23 bases remaining between them. The length of the CDR3 is 14 residues. The CDR3 spells CASSPIGLSGHGFF. CDR3 DNA sequence: TGTGCCAGCAGTCCCATCGGGCTGAGTGGACACGGTTTCTTT. The whole variable domain, filled in from reference TRBV28 and TRBJ1-1, reads DVKVTQSSRYLVKRTGEKVFLECVQDMDHENMFWYRQDPGLGLRLIYFSYDVKMKEKGDIPEGYSVSREKKERFSLILESASTNQTSMYLCASSPIGLSGHGFFGQGTRLTVV.

The chain combines TRBV2 with TRBJ1-5; a possible D gene is TRBD1 (6 bases). Germline CDR1 reads SNHLY; CDR2 reads FYNNEI. The CDR3 contains 15 residues. The V end was cut by 3 bases, the J end by 4 bases, with 13 bases between. CDR3 nucleotide sequence: TGTGCCAGCAGTGACTCAGGGGCAGGGAATCAGCCCCAGCATTTT. Translating gives CASSDSGAGNQPQHF.

The genes are TRBV14 and TRBJ1-2; no definite D call. The germline CDR1 and CDR2 sequences are SGHDN and FVKESK. The CDR3 spans 12 residues. V lost 6 bases to trimming and J lost 4 bases, with 9 bases between them. CDR3 DNA: TGTGCCAGCAGAAGAAACACCTATGGCTACACCTTC. This translates into CASRRNTYGYTF.

The V call is TRBV1, the J call TRBJ2-1; the table's TRBD2 call for D was not verified on the DNA. TRBV1 is reported as a pseudogene. This CDR3 is built from 15 residues. The CDR3 nucleotides are TGCACCGCAGTCACCCTCGGGACTAGCGGGGTAGAGCAGTTCTTC. It specifies CTAVTLGTSGVEQFF.

V gene TRBV7-3 combines with J gene TRBJ1-2, with 11 positions matching TRBD1. J gave up 6 bases and V 5 bases, and 8 bases lay outside the gene matches. This CDR3 contains 15 residues. The germline CDR1 and CDR2 sequences are SGHTA and FQGTGA. CDR3 in amino acids: CASSRTGTGGDGYTF. CDR3 sequence (DNA): TGTGCCAGCAGCCGAACCGGGACAGGGGGGGATGGCTACACCTTC.

J is TRBJ1-5 and V is TRBV28, with TRBD1 as a possible D gene (6 bases). This CDR3 is 15 amino acids long. CDR1 and CDR2 (germline): MDHEN, SYDVKM. Deletions cut 5 bases from V and 3 bases from J, with 14 bases between. CDR3 in amino acids: CASSPQGRANQPQHF. The CDR3 nucleotides are TGTGCCAGCAGTCCCCAGGGGCGAGCCAATCAGCCCCAGCATTTT. Full variable domain (rest looked up from reference TRBV28 and TRBJ1-5): DVKVTQSSRYLVKRTGEKVFLECVQDMDHENMFWYRQDPGLGLRLIYFSYDVKMKEKGDIPEGYSVSREKKERFSLILESASTNQTSMYLCASSPQGRANQPQHFGDGTRLSIL.

This chain connects TRBV5-1 to TRBJ2-2; possibly TRBD1 for D (6 bases). The germline V gene has CDR1 SGHRS and CDR2 YFSETQ. V lost 4 bases and J lost 1, with 14 bases in between. CDR3 length equals 16 residues. CDR3 coding DNA: TGCGCCAGCAGCCTGGATGGACAGCTGAACACCGGGGAGCTGTTTTTT. It encodes CASSLDGQLNTGELFF.

This CDR3 reads CASSAKPSSSYGYTF. The CDR3 nucleotides read TGTGCCAGCAGTGCGAAGCCCTCTTCCTCCTATGGCTACACCTTC. The chain has TRBV27 and TRBJ1-2, with D hard to call. The CDR3 consists of 15 residues. The V gene's germline CDR1 is MNHEY and CDR2 SMNVEV (reference sequence). V lost 5 bases, J lost 4 bases, and 17 bases lay in between.

V and J are TRBV28 and TRBJ2-3; the D gene is possibly TRBD2 (5 bases). The CDR3 runs 13 residues. The ends were cut back, 4 bases at V and 5 bases at J, with 10 bases in the middle. Per germline, CDR1 MDHEN and CDR2 SYDVKM. The CDR3 loop reads CASSSPRGDTQYF. The CDR3 nucleotides are TGTGCCAGCAGTTCCCCCCGGGGAGATACGCAGTATTTT.

The chain joins TRBV28 to TRBJ2-7; TRBD2 matches 9 bases. After removal of 2 bases from V and 6 bases from J, the junction contained 8 bases not matched to a gene. This CDR3 comprises 15 residues. The germline CDR1 and CDR2 sequences are MDHEN and SYDVKM. CDR3 nucleotide sequence: TGTGCCAGCAGTTTAAGTTCGGCGGGAGGGGGCGAGCAGTACTTC. This sequence encodes CASSLSSAGGGEQYF.

DNA of the CDR3: TGTGCCAGCAGCCAGGGACAGGGGGTCAACACCGGGGAGCTGTTTTTT. The encoded protein is CASSQGQGVNTGELFF. The V gene is TRBV7-6, the J gene TRBJ2-2; TRBD1 matches at 11 bases. J was trimmed by 2 bases and V by 5 bases; bases with no gene match: 4. Germline assignment: CDR1 SGHVS and CDR2 FNYEAQ. This CDR3 spans 16 amino acids.

CDR3 loop: CASSLIGGNEQYF. The CDR3 DNA reads as TGTGCCAGCAGCTTAATTGGGGGGAACGAGCAGTACTTC. V usage is TRBV7-2 and J usage is TRBJ2-7; tentative D call: TRBD2 (6 bases). The CDR3 is made up of 13 amino acids. Germline V gene sequence: CDR1 SGHTA, CDR2 FQGNSA. Trimming left V 2 bases short and J 5 bases short, with 10 bases between.

The chain links TRBV5-1 to TRBJ2-5; 8 bases are shared with TRBD1. The CDR3 is made up of 15 amino acids. V lost 2 bases, J lost 6 bases, and 9 bases stayed unmatched. Germline V gene lookup returns CDR1 SGHRS and CDR2 YFSETQ. The CDR3 nucleotides read TGCGCCAGCAGCTTAGGACAGGGTTCCTGGCAGACCCAGTACTTC. Protein product: CASSLGQGSWQTQYF.

This clone was observed a few times. The V gene is TRBV27, the J gene TRBJ1-6; 9 nucleotides line up with TRBD1. There are 22 residues in the CDR3. Unmatched junction bases numbered 18, after V lost 3 bases and J lost 0 bases. Looked up from germline, CDR1 is MNHEY and CDR2 is SMNVEV (reference sequence). DNA of the CDR3: TGTGCCAGCAGTTTCTTCGGGACAGGGTTTTCCCCAACAAGCTCCTATAATTCACCCCTCCACTTT. Protein sequence: CASSFFGTGFSPTSSYNSPLHF.

This chain links TRBV6-6 with TRBJ1-6, with 12 bases aligning to TRBD1. The germline V gene encodes CDR1 MNHNY and CDR2 SVGAGI (reference sequence). This CDR3 is built from 19 residues. The ends lost 5 bases at V and 4 bases at J; junction bases unmatched: 12. The CDR3 nucleotides read TGTGCCAGCAGTCAACACGGGACAGGGGGCATTTCTTATAATTCACCCCTCCACTTT. This gives the protein CASSQHGTGGISYNSPLHF.

This clone was counted only a few times. This sequence joins TRBV6-6 and TRBJ2-7; 7 nucleotides align to TRBD1. CDR3 length: 14 residues. In germline, CDR1 is MNHNY, CDR2 SVGAGI (reference sequence). Losses at the gene ends were 2 bases for V and 2 bases for J; bases not matched to a gene: 3. The CDR3 reads CASSYRDRAYEQYF. The CDR3 nucleotides are TGTGCCAGCAGTTACCGGGACAGAGCCTACGAGCAGTACTTC.

The chain couples TRBV5-8 to TRBJ2-3; 10 bases are shared with TRBD2. Germline V lookup: CDR1 SGHTS, CDR2 YDEGEE. The CDR3 is made up of 16 amino acids. V was clipped by 1 base and J by 2 bases; unmatched bases: 4. This CDR3 is CASSLPLAGVTDTQYF. The CDR3, as DNA: TGTGCCAGCAGCTTGCCCCTAGCGGGGGTCACAGATACGCAGTATTTT. Together with reference TRBV5-8 and TRBJ2-3, the CDR3 gives the full variable domain: EAGVTQSPTHLIKTRGQQATLRCSPISGHTSVYWYQQALGLGLQFLLWYDEGEERNRGNFPPRFSGRQFPNYSSELNVNALELEDSALYLCASSLPLAGVTDTQYFGPGTRLTVL.

V usage is TRBV6-6 and J usage is TRBJ2-2, with TRBD2 as a possible D gene (6 bases). V was trimmed by 5 bases and J by 5 bases, leaving 15 bases between them. Germline CDR1 reads MNHNY; CDR2 reads SVGAGI (reference sequence). This CDR3 contains 15 residues. For the CDR3, the DNA is TGTGCCAGCAGTCACCGGGCGGAGGGGACCGGGGAGCTGTTTTTT. Residues: CASSHRAEGTGELFF.

The chain combines TRBV6-1 with TRBJ1-2; D gene uncertain. There are 15 residues in the CDR3. The V end was cut by 1 base, the J end by 0 bases, with 9 bases between. Germline CDR1 and CDR2: MNHNS and SASEGT. The CDR3 sequence: CASSEGEYSNYGYTF. In nucleotides, the CDR3 is TGTGCCAGCAGTGAAGGGGAGTACTCTAACTATGGCTACACCTTC.

The V call is TRBV19, the J call TRBJ1-1; 9 nucleotides align to TRBD1. V lost 5 bases and J lost 6; bases outside the gene matches: 10. Germline V gives CDR1 LNHDA, CDR2 SQIVND (reference sequence). CDR3 length equals 15 residues. Here the CDR3 DNA reads TGTGCCAGTAGTGGATTACAGGGGGCGAGGGCTGAAGCTTTCTTT. Its translation: CASSGLQGARAEAFF. Using reference TRBV19 and TRBJ1-1 for the parts outside the CDR3, the full variable domain is DGGITQSPKYLFRKEGQNVTLSCEQNLNHDAMYWYRQDPGQGLRLIYYSQIVNDFQKGDIAEGYSVSREKKESFPLTVTSAQKNPTAFYLCASSGLQGARAEAFFGQGTRLTVV.

The chain is built from TRBV28 and TRBJ1-1, with D unresolved. Between the trimmed V and J ends, which lost 8 bases and 1 base, there was a span of 5 bases. The CDR3 has 11 amino acids. Germline lookup yields CDR1 MDHEN and CDR2 SYDVKM. The CDR3 here is CASSENTEAFF. The CDR3 bases are TGTGCCAGCTCAGAGAACACTGAAGCTTTCTTT.

The rearrangement links TRBV6-5 to TRBJ1-2; D is unclear. Germline values: CDR1 MNHEY, CDR2 SVGAGI. The germline V and J ends were trimmed by 0 bases and 8 bases, with 10 bases remaining between them. The CDR3 sequence is 13 residues long. The CDR3: CASSYSYGKGYTF. In DNA form, the CDR3 reads TGTGCCAGCAGTTACTCGTACGGGAAAGGCTACACCTTC.

The chain is built from TRBV6-4 and TRBJ1-1; the D is unclear. Germline CDR1 MRHNA, CDR2 SNTAGT. This CDR3 contains 13 residues. V gave up 3 bases and J gave up 1 base, with 6 bases separating them. Here the CDR3 DNA reads TGTGCCAGCAGTGAGCAGTCGAACACTGAAGCTTTCTTT. This gives the protein CASSEQSNTEAFF.